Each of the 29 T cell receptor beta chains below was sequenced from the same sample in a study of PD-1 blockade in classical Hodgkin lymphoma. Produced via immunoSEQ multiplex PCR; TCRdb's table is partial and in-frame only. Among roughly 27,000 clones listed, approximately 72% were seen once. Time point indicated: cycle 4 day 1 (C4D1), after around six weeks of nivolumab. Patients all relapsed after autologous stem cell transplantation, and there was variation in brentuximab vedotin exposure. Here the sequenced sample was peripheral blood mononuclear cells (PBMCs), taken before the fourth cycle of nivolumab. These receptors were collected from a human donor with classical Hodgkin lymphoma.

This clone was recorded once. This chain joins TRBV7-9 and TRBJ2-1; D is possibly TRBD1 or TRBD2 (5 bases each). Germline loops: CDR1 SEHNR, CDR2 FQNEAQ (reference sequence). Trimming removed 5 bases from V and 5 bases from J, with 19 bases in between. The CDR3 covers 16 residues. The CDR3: CASSPWGGYGDNEQFF. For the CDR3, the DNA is TGTGCCAGCAGCCCCTGGGGCGGTTACGGGGACAATGAGCAGTTCTTC.

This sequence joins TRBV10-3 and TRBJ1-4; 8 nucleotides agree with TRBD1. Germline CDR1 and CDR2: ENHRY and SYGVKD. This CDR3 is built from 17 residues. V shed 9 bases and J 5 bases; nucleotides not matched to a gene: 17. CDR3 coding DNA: TGTGCCATTGGGGGTCAGAGCGGGGACAGGAAAAATGAAAAACTGTTTTTT. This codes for CAIGGQSGDRKNEKLFF.

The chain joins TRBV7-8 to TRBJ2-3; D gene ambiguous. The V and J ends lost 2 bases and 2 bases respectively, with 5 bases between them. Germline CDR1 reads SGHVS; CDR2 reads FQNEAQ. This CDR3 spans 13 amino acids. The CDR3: CASSLFLTDTQYF. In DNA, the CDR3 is TGTGCCAGCAGCTTATTTCTCACAGATACGCAGTATTTT.

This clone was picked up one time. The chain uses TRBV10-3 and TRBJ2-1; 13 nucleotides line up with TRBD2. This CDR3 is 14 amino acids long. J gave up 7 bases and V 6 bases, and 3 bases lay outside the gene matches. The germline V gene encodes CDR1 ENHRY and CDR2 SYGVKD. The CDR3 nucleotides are TGTGCCATCAGGCCGACTAGCGGGAGGAATGAGCAGTTCTTC. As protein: CAIRPTSGRNEQFF.

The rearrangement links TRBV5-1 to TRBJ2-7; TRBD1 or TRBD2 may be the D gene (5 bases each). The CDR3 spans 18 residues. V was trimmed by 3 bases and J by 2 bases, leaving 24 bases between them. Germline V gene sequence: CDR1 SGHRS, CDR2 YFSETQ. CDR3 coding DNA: TGCGCCAGCAGCTGGGCAACGGGGACGGAATGGATCACCTACGAGCAGTACTTC. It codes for CASSWATGTEWITYEQYF.

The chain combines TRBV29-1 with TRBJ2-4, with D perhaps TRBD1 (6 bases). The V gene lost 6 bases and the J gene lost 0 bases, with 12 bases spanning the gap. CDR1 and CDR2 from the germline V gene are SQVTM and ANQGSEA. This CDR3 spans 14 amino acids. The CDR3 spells CSVAETGAKNIQYF. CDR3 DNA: TGCAGCGTAGCTGAGACAGGAGCCAAAAACATTCAGTACTTC.

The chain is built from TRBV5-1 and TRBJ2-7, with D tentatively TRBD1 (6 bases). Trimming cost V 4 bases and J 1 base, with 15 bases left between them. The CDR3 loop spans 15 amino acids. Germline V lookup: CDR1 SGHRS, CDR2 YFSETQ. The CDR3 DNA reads TGCGCCAGCAGCCGGACAGTCGCGCTATCCTACGAGCAGTACTTC. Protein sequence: CASSRTVALSYEQYF.

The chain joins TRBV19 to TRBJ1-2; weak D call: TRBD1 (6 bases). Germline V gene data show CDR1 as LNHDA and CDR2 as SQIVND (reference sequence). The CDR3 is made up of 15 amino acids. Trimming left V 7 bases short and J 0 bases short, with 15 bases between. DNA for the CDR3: TGTGCCAGTATTTCTGGCAGGACAGCTAACTATGGCTACACCTTC. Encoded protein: CASISGRTANYGYTF.

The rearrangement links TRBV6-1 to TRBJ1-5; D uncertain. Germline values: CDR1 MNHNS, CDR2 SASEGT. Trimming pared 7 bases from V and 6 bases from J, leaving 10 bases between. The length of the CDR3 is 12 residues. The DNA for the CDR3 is TGTGCCAGCACTAATAGGCCTCAGCCCCAGCATTTT. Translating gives CASTNRPQPQHF.

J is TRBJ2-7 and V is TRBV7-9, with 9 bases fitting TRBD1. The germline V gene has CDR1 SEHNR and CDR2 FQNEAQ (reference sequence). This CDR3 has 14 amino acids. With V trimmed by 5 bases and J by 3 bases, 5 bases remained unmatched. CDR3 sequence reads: CASSQGQGRYEQYF. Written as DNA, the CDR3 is TGTGCCAGCAGCCAGGGACAGGGTCGCTACGAGCAGTACTTC.

The CDR3 bases are TGCGCCAGCAGCTTGGGTTCCCCTGCTGAGCAGTTCTTC. Protein sequence: CASSLGSPAEQFF. J is TRBJ2-1 and V is TRBV5-1; no reliable D call. The germline V and J ends were trimmed by 0 bases and 9 bases, with 10 bases remaining between them. Germline assignment: CDR1 SGHRS and CDR2 YFSETQ. The CDR3 runs to 13 residues.

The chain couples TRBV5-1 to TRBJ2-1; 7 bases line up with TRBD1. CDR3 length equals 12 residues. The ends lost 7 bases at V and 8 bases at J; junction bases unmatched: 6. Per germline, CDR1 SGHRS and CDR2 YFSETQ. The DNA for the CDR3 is TGCGCCAGCTCGAACAGGGGCGATGAGCAGTTCTTC. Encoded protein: CASSNRGDEQFF. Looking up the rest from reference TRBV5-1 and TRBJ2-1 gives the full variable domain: KAGVTQTPRYLIKTRGQQVTLSCSPISGHRSVSWYQQTPGQGLQFLFEYFSETQRNKGNFPGRFSGRQFSNSRSEMNVSTLELGDSALYLCASSNRGDEQFFGPGTRLTVL.

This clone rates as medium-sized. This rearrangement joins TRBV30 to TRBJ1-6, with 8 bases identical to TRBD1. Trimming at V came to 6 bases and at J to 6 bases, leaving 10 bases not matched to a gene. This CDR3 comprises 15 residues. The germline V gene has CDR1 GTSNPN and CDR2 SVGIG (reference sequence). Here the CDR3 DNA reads TGTGCCTGCACCAAACGGACAGGGTTTAATTCACCCCTCCACTTT. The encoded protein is CACTKRTGFNSPLHF. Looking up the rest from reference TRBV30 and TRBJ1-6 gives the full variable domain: SQTIHQWPATLVQPVGSPLSLECTVEGTSNPNLYWYRQAAGRGLQLLFYSVGIGQISSEVPQNLSASRPQDRQFILSSKKLLLSDSGFYLCACTKRTGFNSPLHFGNGTRLTVT.

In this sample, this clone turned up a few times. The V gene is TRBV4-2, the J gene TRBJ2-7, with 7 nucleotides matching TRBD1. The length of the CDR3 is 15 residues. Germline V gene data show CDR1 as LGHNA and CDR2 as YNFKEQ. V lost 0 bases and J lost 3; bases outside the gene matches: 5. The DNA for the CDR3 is TGTGCCAGCAGCCAAGAGAGACAGGGTTACTACGAGCAGTACTTC. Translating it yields CASSQERQGYYEQYF.

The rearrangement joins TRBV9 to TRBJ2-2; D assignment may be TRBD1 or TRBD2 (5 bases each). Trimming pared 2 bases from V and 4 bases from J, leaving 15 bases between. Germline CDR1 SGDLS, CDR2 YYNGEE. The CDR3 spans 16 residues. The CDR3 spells CASSVSEGLSTGELFF. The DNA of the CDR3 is TGTGCCAGCAGCGTCAGTGAGGGGCTTAGCACCGGGGAGCTGTTTTTT. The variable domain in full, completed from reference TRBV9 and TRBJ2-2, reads DSGVTQTPKHLITATGQRVTLRCSPRSGDLSVYWYQQSLDQGLQFLIQYYNGEERAKGNILERFSAQQFPDLHSELNLSSLELGDSALYFCASSVSEGLSTGELFFGEGSRLTVL.

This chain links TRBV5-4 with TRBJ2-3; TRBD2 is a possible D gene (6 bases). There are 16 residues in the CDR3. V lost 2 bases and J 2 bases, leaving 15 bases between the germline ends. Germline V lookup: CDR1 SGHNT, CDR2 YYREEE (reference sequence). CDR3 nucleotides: TGTGCCAGCAGCTTCGGGACTCATGGGGCCACAGATACGCAGTATTTT. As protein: CASSFGTHGATDTQYF.

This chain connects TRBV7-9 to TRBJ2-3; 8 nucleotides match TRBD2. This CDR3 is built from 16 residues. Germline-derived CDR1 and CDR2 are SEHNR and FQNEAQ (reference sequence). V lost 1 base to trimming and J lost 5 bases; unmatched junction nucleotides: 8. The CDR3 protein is CASSLEGSGSGDTQYF. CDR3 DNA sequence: TGTGCCAGCAGCTTAGAAGGGAGCGGGAGTGGAGATACGCAGTATTTT.

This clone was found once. The DNA for the CDR3 is TGTGCCAGCGCCCCGACAGGACGCTATAATTCACCCCTCCACTTT. This codes for CASAPTGRYNSPLHF. This chain joins TRBV27 and TRBJ1-6, with D perhaps TRBD1 (6 bases). The ends were cut back, 8 bases at V and 3 bases at J, with 14 bases in the middle. This CDR3 comprises 15 residues. Germline CDR1 and CDR2: MNHEY and SMNVEV (reference sequence).

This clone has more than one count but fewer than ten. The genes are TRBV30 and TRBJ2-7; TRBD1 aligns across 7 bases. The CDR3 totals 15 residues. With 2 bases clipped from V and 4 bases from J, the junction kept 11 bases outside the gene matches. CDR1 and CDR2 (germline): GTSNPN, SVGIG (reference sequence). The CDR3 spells CAWSRPFGTAYEQYF. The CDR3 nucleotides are TGTGCCTGGAGTAGACCTTTCGGGACAGCATACGAGCAGTACTTC. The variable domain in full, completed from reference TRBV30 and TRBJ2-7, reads SQTIHQWPATLVQPVGSPLSLECTVEGTSNPNLYWYRQAAGRGLQLLFYSVGIGQISSEVPQNLSASRPQDRQFILSSKKLLLSDSGFYLCAWSRPFGTAYEQYFGPGTRLTVT.

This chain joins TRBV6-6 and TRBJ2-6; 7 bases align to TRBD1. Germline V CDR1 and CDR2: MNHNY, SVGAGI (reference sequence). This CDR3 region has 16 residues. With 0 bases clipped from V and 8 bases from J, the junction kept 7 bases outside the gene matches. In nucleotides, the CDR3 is TGTGCCAGCAGTTACTCACAAGGACAGGCCACCAACGTCCTGACTTTC. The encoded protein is CASSYSQGQATNVLTF.

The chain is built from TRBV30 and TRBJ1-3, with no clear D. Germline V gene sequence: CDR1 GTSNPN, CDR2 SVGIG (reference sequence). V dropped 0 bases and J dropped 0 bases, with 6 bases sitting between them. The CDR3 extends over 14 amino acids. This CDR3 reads CAWSVTASGNTIYF. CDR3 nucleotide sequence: TGTGCCTGGAGTGTAACGGCCTCTGGAAACACCATATATTTT.

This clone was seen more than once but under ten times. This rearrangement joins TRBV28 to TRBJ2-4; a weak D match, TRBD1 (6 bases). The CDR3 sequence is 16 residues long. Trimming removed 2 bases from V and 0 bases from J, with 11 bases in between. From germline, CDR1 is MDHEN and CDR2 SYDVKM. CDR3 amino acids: CASSLPGALAKNIQYF. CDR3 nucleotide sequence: TGTGCCAGCAGTTTACCAGGGGCGCTAGCCAAAAACATTCAGTACTTC.

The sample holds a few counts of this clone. CDR3 nucleotide sequence: TGTGCCAGTAGTATTGTCGGGGGCCGCGGAGCTAACTATGGCTACACCTTC. The encoded protein is CASSIVGGRGANYGYTF. This chain joins TRBV19 and TRBJ1-2, with D possibly matching TRBD1 (6 bases). V dropped 3 bases and J dropped 0 bases, with 17 bases sitting between them. CDR1 is LNHDA, CDR2 SQIVND, per germline (reference sequence). The CDR3 has 17 residues.

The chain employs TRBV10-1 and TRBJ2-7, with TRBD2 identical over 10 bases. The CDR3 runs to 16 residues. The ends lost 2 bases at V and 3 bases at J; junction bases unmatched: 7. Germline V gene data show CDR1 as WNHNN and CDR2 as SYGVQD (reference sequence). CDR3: CASSEEPGLAYYEQYF. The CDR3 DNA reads TGCGCCAGCAGTGAGGAACCGGGACTAGCGTACTACGAGCAGTACTTC.

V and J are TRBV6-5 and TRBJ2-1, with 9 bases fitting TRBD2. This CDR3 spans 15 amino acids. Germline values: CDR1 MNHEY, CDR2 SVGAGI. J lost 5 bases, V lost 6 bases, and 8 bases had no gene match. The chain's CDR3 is CASRASASGDNEQFF. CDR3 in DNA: TGTGCCAGCAGGGCCTCGGCTAGCGGGGACAATGAGCAGTTCTTC.

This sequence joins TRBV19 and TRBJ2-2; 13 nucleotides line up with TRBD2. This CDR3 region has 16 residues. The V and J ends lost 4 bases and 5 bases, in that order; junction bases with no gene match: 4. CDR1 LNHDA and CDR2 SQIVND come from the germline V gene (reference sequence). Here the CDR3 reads CASSKGLAGRTGELFF. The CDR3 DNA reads TGTGCCAGTAGTAAGGGACTAGCGGGACGGACCGGGGAGCTGTTTTTT.

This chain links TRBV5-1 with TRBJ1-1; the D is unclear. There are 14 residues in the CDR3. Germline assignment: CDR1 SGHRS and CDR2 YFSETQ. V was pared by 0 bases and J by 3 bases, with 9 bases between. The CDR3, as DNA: TGCGCCAGCAGCTTGGGGCAGACCTACACTGAAGCTTTCTTT. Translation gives CASSLGQTYTEAFF.

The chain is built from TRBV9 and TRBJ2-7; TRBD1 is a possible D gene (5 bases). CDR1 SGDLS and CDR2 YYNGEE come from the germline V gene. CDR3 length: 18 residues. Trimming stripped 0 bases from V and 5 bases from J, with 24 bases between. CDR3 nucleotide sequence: TGTGCCAGCAGCGTAGGATTGCCTCTGGACAAGTGGCAACACGAGCAGTACTTC. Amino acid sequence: CASSVGLPLDKWQHEQYF.

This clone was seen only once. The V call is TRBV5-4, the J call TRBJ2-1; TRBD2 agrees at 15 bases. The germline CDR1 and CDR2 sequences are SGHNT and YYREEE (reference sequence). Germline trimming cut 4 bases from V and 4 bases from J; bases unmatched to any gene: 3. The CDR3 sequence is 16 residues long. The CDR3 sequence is CASSMGLAGGYNEQFF. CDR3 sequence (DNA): TGTGCCAGCAGCATGGGACTAGCGGGGGGTTACAATGAGCAGTTCTTC.